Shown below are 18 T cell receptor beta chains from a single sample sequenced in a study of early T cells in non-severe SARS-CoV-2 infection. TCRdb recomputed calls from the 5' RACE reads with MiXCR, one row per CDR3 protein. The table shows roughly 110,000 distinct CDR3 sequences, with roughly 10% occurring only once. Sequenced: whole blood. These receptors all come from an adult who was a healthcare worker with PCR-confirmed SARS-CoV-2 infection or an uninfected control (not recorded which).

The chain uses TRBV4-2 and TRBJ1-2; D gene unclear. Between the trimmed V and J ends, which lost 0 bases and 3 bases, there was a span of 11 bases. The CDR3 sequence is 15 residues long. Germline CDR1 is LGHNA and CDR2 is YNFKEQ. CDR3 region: CASSQDPRDYYGYTF. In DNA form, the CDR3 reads TGTGCCAGCAGCCAAGATCCGAGGGATTACTATGGCTACACCTTC.

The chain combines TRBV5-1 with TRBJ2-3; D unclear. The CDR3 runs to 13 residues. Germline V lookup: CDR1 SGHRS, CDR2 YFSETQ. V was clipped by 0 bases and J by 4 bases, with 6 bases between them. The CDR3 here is CASSLGVADTQYF. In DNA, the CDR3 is TGCGCCAGCAGCTTGGGGGTTGCAGATACGCAGTATTTT.

The CDR3 DNA follows: TGCGCCAGCAGCCAGTGGGCCATGGACGAGCAGTACTTC. Amino acids: CASSQWAMDEQYF. The chain uses TRBV4-3 and TRBJ2-7; no clear D. CDR1 and CDR2 from the germline V gene are LGHNA and YSLEER. V was shortened by 3 bases and J by 5 bases, with 11 bases between the two germline ends. The CDR3 totals 13 residues.

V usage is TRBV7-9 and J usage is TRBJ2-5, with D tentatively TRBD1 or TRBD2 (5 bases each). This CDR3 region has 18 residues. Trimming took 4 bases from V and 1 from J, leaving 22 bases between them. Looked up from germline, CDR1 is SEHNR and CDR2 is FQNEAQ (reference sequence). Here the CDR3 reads CASSSQHLARGAQETQYF. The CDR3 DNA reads TGTGCCAGCAGCTCCCAACACTTAGCGAGGGGCGCCCAAGAGACCCAGTACTTC.

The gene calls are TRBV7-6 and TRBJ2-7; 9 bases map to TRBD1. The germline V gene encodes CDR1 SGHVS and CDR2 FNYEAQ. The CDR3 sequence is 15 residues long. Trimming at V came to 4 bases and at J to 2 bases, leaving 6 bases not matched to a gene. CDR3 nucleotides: TGTGCCAGCAGCTCCCCGGGACAGGGCACCTACGAGCAGTACTTC. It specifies CASSSPGQGTYEQYF.

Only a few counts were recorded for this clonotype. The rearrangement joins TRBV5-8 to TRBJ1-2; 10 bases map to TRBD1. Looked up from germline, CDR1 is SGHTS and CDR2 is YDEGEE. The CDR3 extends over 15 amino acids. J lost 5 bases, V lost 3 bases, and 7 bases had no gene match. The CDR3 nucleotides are TGTGCCAGCAGCTCGCCCGGACAGGGGGAATATGGCTACACCTTC. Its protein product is CASSSPGQGEYGYTF.

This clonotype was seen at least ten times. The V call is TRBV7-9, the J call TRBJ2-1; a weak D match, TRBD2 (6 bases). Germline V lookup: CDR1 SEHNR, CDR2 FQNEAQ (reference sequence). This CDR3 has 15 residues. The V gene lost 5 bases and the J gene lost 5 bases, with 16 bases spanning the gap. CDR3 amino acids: CASSHRSGTHNEQFF. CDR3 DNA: TGTGCCAGCAGCCATCGATCCGGGACTCACAATGAGCAGTTCTTC.

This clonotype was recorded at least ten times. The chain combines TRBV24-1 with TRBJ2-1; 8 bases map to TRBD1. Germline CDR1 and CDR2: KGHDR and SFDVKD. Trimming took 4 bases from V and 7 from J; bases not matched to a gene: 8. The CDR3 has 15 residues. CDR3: CATSDHFDRGNEQFF. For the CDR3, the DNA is TGTGCCACCAGTGACCATTTCGACAGGGGAAATGAGCAGTTCTTC.

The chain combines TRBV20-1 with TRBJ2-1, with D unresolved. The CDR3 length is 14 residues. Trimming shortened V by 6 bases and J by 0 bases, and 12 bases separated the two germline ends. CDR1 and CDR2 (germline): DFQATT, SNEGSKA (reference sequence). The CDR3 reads CSAIPMVSYNEQFF. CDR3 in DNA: TGCAGTGCCATCCCTATGGTCTCCTACAATGAGCAGTTCTTC.

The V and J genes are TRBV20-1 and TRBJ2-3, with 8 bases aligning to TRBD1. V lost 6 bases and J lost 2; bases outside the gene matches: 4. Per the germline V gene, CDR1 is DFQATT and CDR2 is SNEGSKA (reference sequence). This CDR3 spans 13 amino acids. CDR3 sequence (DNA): TGCAGTGCGGGGGACAGGCCCACAGATACGCAGTATTTT. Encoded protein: CSAGDRPTDTQYF.

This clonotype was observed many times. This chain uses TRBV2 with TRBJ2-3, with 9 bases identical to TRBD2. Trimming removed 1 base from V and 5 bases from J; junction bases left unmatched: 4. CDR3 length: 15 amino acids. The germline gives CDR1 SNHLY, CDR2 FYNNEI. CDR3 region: CASSEGGRAEDTQYF. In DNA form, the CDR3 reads TGTGCCAGCAGTGAAGGCGGGAGGGCCGAAGATACGCAGTATTTT. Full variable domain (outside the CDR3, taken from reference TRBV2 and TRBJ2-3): EPEVTQTPSHQVTQMGQEVILRCVPISNHLYFYWYRQILGQKVEFLVSFYNNEISEKSEIFDDQFSVERPDGSNFTLKIRSTKLEDSAMYFCASSEGGRAEDTQYFGPGTRLTVL.

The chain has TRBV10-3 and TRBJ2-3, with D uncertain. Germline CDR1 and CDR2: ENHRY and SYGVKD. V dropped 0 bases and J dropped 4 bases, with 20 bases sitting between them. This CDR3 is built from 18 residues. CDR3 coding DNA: TGTGCCATCAGTGAGTCAATAGAGCCGCCCGTCAGGTCAGATACGCAGTATTTT. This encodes CAISESIEPPVRSDTQYF.

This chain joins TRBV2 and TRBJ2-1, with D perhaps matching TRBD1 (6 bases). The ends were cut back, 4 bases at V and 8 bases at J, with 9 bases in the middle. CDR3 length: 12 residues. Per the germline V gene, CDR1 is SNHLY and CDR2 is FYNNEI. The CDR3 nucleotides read TGTGCCAGCAGTGTCGCAGGGGATGAGCAGTTCTTC. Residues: CASSVAGDEQFF.

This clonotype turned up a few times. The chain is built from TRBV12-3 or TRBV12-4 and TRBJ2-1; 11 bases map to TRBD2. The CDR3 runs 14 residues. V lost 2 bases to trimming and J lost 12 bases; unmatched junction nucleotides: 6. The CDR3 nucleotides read TGTGCCAGCAGTTTAATAGCGGGAGGGCCAAGGCAGTTCTTC. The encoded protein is CASSLIAGGPRQFF.

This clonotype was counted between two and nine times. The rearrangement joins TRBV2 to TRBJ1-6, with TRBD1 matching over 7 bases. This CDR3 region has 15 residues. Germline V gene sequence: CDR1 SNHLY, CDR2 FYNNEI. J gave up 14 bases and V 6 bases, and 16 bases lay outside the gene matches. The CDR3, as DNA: TGTGCCAGCAGGGCCCCGGCACCTACAGGGGAGTCCCTCCACTTT. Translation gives CASRAPAPTGESLHF. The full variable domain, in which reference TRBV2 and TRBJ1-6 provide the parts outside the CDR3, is EPEVTQTPSHQVTQMGQEVILRCVPISNHLYFYWYRQILGQKVEFLVSFYNNEISEKSEIFDDQFSVERPDGSNFTLKIRSTKLEDSAMYFCASRAPAPTGESLHFGNGTRLTVT.

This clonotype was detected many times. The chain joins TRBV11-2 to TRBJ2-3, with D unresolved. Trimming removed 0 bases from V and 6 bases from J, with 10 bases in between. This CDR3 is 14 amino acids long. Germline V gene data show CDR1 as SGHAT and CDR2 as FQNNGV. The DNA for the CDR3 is TGTGCCAGCAGCTTAGATGGTTTGCGGGATACGCAGTATTTT. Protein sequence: CASSLDGLRDTQYF.

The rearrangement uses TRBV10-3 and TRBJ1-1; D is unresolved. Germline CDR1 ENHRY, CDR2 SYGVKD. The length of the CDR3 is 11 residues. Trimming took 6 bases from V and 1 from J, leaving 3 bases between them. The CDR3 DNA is TGTGCCATCAGAGAGAACACTGAAGCTTTCTTT. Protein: CAIRENTEAFF.

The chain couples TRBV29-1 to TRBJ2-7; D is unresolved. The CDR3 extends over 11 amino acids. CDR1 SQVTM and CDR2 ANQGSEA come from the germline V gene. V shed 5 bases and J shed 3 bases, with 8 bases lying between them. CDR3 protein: CSVRTDYEQYF. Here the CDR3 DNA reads TGCAGCGTTAGGACCGACTACGAGCAGTACTTC.